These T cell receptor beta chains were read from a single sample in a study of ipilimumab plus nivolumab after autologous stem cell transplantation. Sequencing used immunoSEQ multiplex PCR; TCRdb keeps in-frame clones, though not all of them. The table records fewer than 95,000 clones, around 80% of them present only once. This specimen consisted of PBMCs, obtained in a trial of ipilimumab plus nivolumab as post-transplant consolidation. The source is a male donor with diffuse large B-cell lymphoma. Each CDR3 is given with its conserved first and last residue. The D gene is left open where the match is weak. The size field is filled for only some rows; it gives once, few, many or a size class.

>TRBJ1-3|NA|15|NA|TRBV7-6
TGTGCCAGCAGCTCCCTTAGAGGCTCTGGAAACACCATATATTTT
CASSSLRGSGNTIYF
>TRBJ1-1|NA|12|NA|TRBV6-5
TGTGCCAGCAGTTCCGGGACTCGAGAGGCTTTCTTT
CASSSGTREAFF
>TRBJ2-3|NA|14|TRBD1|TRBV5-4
TGTGCCAGCAGCCCCCCCGGACAGGGAGATACGCAGTATTTT
CASSPPGQGDTQYF
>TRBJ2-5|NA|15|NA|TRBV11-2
TGTGCCAGCAGCTTAGTGTGGGGGCAGGGAGAGACCCAGTACTTC
CASSLVWGQGETQYF
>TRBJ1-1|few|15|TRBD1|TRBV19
TGTGCCAGTAGTACTACCGGGACAGGGAGCGATGAAGCTTTCTTT
CASSTTGTGSDEAFF
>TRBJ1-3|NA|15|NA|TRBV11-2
TGTGCCAGCAGCTTAGTGCGGGGCTCTGGAAACACCATATATTTT
CASSLVRGSGNTIYF
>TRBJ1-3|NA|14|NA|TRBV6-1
TGTGCCAGCAGTGATGGACGGATAGGAAACACCATATATTTT
CASSDGRIGNTIYF
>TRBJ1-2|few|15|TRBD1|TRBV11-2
TGTGCCAGCAGTCCAGGACAGGGGACTAACTATGGCTACACCTTC
CASSPGQGTNYGYTF
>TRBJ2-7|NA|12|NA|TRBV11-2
TGTGCCAGCAGCGAGAACCGCGACGAGCAGTACTTC
CASSENRDEQYF
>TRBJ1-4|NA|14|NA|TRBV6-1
TGTGCCAGCAGTCTAACAGGGTTGGCTGAAAAACTGTTTTTT
CASSLTGLAEKLFF
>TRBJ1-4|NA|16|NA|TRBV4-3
TGCGCCAGCAGCCAAGGTGGACACACCCGTAATGAAAAACTGTTTTTT
CASSQGGHTRNEKLFF
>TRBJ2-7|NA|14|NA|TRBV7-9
TGTGCCAGCAGCTCAACGACAGGAACCTACGAGCAGTACTTC
CASSSTTGTYEQYF
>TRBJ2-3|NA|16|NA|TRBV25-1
TGTGCCAGCAGCAAAGCAGGGGGGGCCCTCACAGATACGCAGTATTTT
CASSKAGGALTDTQYF
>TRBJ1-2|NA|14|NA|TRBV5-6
TGTGCCAGCAGCTTGGATAGGACTAGCTATGGCTACACCTTC
CASSLDRTSYGYTF
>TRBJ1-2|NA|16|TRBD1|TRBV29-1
TGCAGCGTTGAAGGTACCGGGACAGCCTATAACTATGGCTACACCTTC
CSVEGTGTAYNYGYTF
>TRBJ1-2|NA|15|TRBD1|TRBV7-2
TGTGCCAGCAGCGAAAACACAGGGGTGGGGTATGGCTACACCTTC
CASSENTGVGYGYTF
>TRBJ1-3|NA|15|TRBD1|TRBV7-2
TGTGCCAGCAGTAATAGACAGGGGTCTGGAAACACCATATATTTT
CASSNRQGSGNTIYF
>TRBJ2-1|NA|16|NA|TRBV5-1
TGCGCCAGCAGCTTGGATGCCGGGGGTTCGTACAATGAGCAGTTCTTC
CASSLDAGGSYNEQFF
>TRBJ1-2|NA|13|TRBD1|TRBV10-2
TGCGCCAGTAGCAGGGGGCGCGACTATGGCTACACCTTC
CASSRGRDYGYTF
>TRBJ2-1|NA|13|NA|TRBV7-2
TGTGCCAGCAGCCTCAATCGCCCCCGGGAGCAGTTCTTC
CASSLNRPREQFF
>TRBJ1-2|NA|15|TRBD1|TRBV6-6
TGTGCCAGCAGAGGACAGGGGGCGATTGCGTATGGCTACACCTTC
CASRGQGAIAYGYTF
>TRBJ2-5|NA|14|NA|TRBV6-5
TGTGCCAGCAGTTACTGGGACACCCGTAAGACCCAGTACTTC
CASSYWDTRKTQYF
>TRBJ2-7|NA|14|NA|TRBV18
TGTGCCAGCTCACCGTCCGCAGGGGCCTACGAGCAGTACTTC
CASSPSAGAYEQYF
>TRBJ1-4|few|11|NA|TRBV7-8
TGTGCCAGCACCAATAATGAAAAACTGTTTTTT
CASTNNEKLFF
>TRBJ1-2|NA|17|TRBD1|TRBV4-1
TGCGCCAGCAGCCAAGATCCCGGGACAGGGCAGAACTATGGCTACACCTTC
CASSQDPGTGQNYGYTF
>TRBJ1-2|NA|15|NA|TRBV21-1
TGTGCCAGCAGCAAAGTGGGCAGGGGTCCGGGTGGCTACACCTTC
CASSKVGRGPGGYTF
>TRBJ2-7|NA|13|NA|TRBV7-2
TGTGCCAGCAGCTTCGGGGGCGGGTACGAGCAGTACTTC
CASSFGGGYEQYF
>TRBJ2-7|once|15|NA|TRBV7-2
TGTGCCAGCAGCTTAATGTCCGCGGACGTCTACGAGCAGTACTTC
CASSLMSADVYEQYF
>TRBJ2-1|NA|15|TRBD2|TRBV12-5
TGTGCTAGTGGAGCGGGAGACTACTCCTACAATGAGCAGTTCTTC
CASGAGDYSYNEQFF
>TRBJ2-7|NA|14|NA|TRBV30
TGTGCCTGGAGTGTACTCGCGGTCAGCTACGAGCAGTACTTC
CAWSVLAVSYEQYF
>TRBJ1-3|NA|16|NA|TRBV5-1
TGCGCCAGCAGCTTGGTGGAAGTCGGCTCTGGAAACACCATATATTTT
CASSLVEVGSGNTIYF
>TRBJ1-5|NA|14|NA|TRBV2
TGTGCCAGCAGTGTAGGGACGGGGCTCAAAGCCCAGCATTTT
CASSVGTGLKAQHF
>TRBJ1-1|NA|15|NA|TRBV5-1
TGCGCCAGCAGCTCCTTTTCGGGGGCCAACACTGAAGCTTTCTTT
CASSSFSGANTEAFF